This TCR beta chain was observed in a study of blood T cell repertoires in COVID-19. Study-level background: COVID-19 samples collected from the United States, Italy and Spain covered acute and convalescent phases. In each case, the material was cDNA or gDNA derived from T cells, B-cell-depleted T cells, or PBMCs.

Original processing notes: For nucleated cells, counts were estimated from reference gene primer amplification. Using immunoSEQ multiplex PCR, the repertoire was profiled, and TCRdb retains in-frame clones only, with some absent. V and J calls and clone size are copied from that table; D and trimming were computed from the DNA. The table has around 100,000 clones, approximately 78% seen once. The CDR3 length is 13 residues. V gave up 5 bases and J gave up 5 bases, with 10 bases separating them. Germline CDR1 and CDR2: SNHLY and FYNNEI. This sequence was found in a man between 65 and 85 years old with acute or convalescent COVID-19. Input material: peripheral blood. This chain joins TRBV2 and TRBJ1-5, with D possibly matching TRBD1 (6 bases). CDR3 coding DNA: TGTGCCAGCAGTTCTAGGACAGATCAGCCCCAGCATTTT. Amino acids: CASSSRTDQPQHF.